The sequence of this T cell receptor beta chain was determined in a study of T-cell reconstitution after alpha-beta-depleted transplantation in children. This clonotype was counted ten times or more. TCRbeta library construction was performed incorporating unique molecular identifiers. TCRdb independently ran MiXCR on the PCR reads; one entry per CDR3 protein. Altogether 230,000 or so distinct CDR3 sequences are present, more than 10% being singletons, with the ten largest covering over 2.5%. In germline, CDR1 is MDHEN, CDR2 SYDVKM. The CDR3 length is 14 residues. V lost 6 bases and J lost 12; bases outside the gene matches: 11.

The sequenced sample was PBMCs from the stem cell graft donor, obtained from the stem cell graft. The clonotype originates from a human donor who donated a stem cell graft to a child with acute lymphoblastic leukemia. The J gene is TRBJ1-4, the V gene TRBV28, with 9 bases fitting TRBD1. Here the CDR3 reads CASRGQGSFQELFF. In nucleotides, the CDR3 is TGTGCCAGCAGGGGACAGGGTTCTTTTCAAGAACTGTTTTTT.